The 2 T cell receptor beta chains in this list originate from one sample, sequenced in a study of blood T cells in healthy people across ages. For the second PCR, which ran for 7 to 11 cycles, a sample-barcoded 5' primer and a J-beta primer mix were used. TCRdb called the 5' RACE reads again in MiXCR, with one record for every CDR3 protein. The sample has approximately 800,000 distinct CDR3 sequences; 62% are singletons. The sample comprised blood. These receptors all come from a young man in good health.

The J gene is TRBJ1-5, the V gene TRBV7-2; unclear D gene. Trimming cost V 5 bases and J 1 base, with 9 bases left between them. The CDR3 loop spans 14 amino acids. Per germline, CDR1 SGHTA and CDR2 FQGNSA. The CDR3 DNA follows: TGTGCCAGCAGCATGTCTGTCAGCAATCAGCCCCAGCATTTT. Amino acid sequence: CASSMSVSNQPQHF.

This chain connects TRBV9 to TRBJ1-2; TRBD1 matches 9 bases. The V and J ends lost 3 bases and 3 bases, in that order; junction bases with no gene match: 9. The germline V gene has CDR1 SGDLS and CDR2 YYNGEE. The CDR3 loop spans 16 amino acids. The DNA for the CDR3 is TGTGCCAGCAGCGATTTACAGGGGGCGCCCGACTATGGCTACACCTTC. Translation: CASSDLQGAPDYGYTF.